The clone carrying this T cell receptor (beta chain) showed up many times. Stability of Graves' hyperthyroidism was defined as absent ophthalmopathy progression within 18 months. Aged 18 to 65, the patients had hyperthyroidism that was newly diagnosed and had lasted under 2 months. Fresh peripheral blood, 10 ml, was the source of the PBMCs. The TCR beta CDR3 regions underwent amplification using RNA transcripts as the source. In the first-round RT-PCR of the TCR CDR3, the HTBI primer set was used. TCRdb itself ran the multiplex PCR reads through MiXCR, one entry per CDR3 protein. The sample contains roughly 180,000 distinct CDR3 sequences, about a sixth of which appear only once. V shed 4 bases, J shed 3 bases, and the junction held 8 bases outside the gene matches. CDR3 length equals 15 residues. The V gene's germline CDR1 is LNHDA and CDR2 SQIVND (reference sequence). This sample is drawn from a study of T cells in Graves' hyperthyroidism and ophthalmopathy.

The TCR was taken from a woman aged 45-60 years with Graves' hyperthyroidism. The rearrangement uses TRBV19 and TRBJ1-2; 7 bases line up with TRBD1. The sequenced material came from blood. The CDR3 protein is CASSTREGADYGYTF. The CDR3 DNA reads as TGTGCCAGTAGTACCCGGGAGGGGGCGGACTATGGCTACACCTTC. The entire variable domain, with the rest obtained from reference TRBV19 and TRBJ1-2, is as follows: DGGITQSPKYLFRKEGQNVTLSCEQNLNHDAMYWYRQDPGQGLRLIYYSQIVNDFQKGDIAEGYSVSREKKESFPLTVTSAQKNPTAFYLCASSTREGADYGYTFGSGTRLTVV.